These 15 T cell receptor beta chains originate from one sample sequenced in a study of blood T cells in healthy people across ages. Through a sample-barcoded 5' primer and a J-beta primer mix, a second PCR was run for roughly 6 to 11 cycles. Each CDR3 protein is one row after TCRdb ran MiXCR on the 5' RACE reads. The profile covers about 970,000 distinct CDR3 sequences, with roughly 50% appearing a single time and about a fifth taken by the ten largest. Specimen: blood. These receptors originate from an older woman in good health.

V gene TRBV20-1 combines with J gene TRBJ1-5; D not resolved. Germline V lookup: CDR1 DFQATT, CDR2 SNEGSKA (reference sequence). The CDR3 length is 14 residues. The V and J ends lost 5 bases and 3 bases respectively, with 14 bases between them. Written as DNA, the CDR3 is TGCAGTGCTCCCGAACCCCGATTCAATCAGCCCCAGCATTTT. Protein: CSAPEPRFNQPQHF.

This chain uses TRBV24-1 with TRBJ2-3; D is uncertain. Germline V lookup: CDR1 KGHDR, CDR2 SFDVKD. The CDR3 covers 15 residues. Between the trimmed V and J ends, which lost 4 bases and 2 bases, there was a span of 12 bases. CDR3 residues: CATSDPTPITDTQYF. CDR3 sequence (DNA): TGTGCCACCAGTGACCCCACCCCGATCACAGATACGCAGTATTTT.

The gene calls are TRBV7-2 and TRBJ2-7; unclear D gene. V was cut by 2 bases and J by 2 bases, with 10 bases left in between. The germline V gene encodes CDR1 SGHTA and CDR2 FQGNSA. The CDR3 length is 14 residues. DNA for the CDR3: TGTGCCAGCAGCTTATCCGGTAACACCTACGAGCAGTACTTC. Translation: CASSLSGNTYEQYF.

The rearrangement uses TRBV20-1 and TRBJ2-1; perhaps TRBD2 as D (6 bases). CDR3 length: 15 residues. CDR1 and CDR2 (germline): DFQATT, SNEGSKA (reference sequence). V was clipped by 1 base and J by 8 bases, with 18 bases between them. The CDR3 DNA reads TGCAGTGCTAGAGTCGGCCTAGCGTCACGGGATGAGCAGTTCTTC. As protein: CSARVGLASRDEQFF.

The CDR3 DNA reads TGCAGCGTCATGGGGCATATGGGCTACAATGAGCAGTTCTTC. The encoded protein is CSVMGHMGYNEQFF. J is TRBJ2-1 and V is TRBV29-1; a weak D match, TRBD1 (5 bases). V lost 6 bases and J lost 3, with 15 bases in between. The germline CDR1 and CDR2 sequences are SQVTM and ANQGSEA. The CDR3 has 14 residues.

This clonotype has only a few counts. The chain couples TRBV28 to TRBJ2-7, with TRBD2 matching over 11 bases. Germline assignment: CDR1 MDHEN and CDR2 SYDVKM. This CDR3 region has 15 residues. V lost 8 bases to trimming and J lost 4 bases; unmatched junction nucleotides: 10. In DNA form, the CDR3 reads TGTGCCAGCGCAGGTAGCGGGAGGGATAGGTACGAGCAGTACTTC. It translates to CASAGSGRDRYEQYF.

In this sample, this clonotype turned up a few times. V and J are TRBV4-1 and TRBJ2-7; 10 nucleotides align to TRBD1. The CDR3 is 17 residues long. CDR1 and CDR2 from the germline V gene are MGHRA and YSYEKL. J lost 0 bases, V lost 2 bases, and 7 bases had no gene match. Here the CDR3 DNA reads TGCGCCAGCAGCCAAAGGCTGGGACAGGGGCTCTCCTACGAGCAGTACTTC. This gives the protein CASSQRLGQGLSYEQYF.

The chain links TRBV20-1 to TRBJ2-4; the D call may be TRBD1 or TRBD2 (5 bases each). TRBJ2-5 matches the DNA end more closely, so the J call is doubtful. Germline V gene sequence: CDR1 DFQATT, CDR2 SNEGSKA (reference sequence). CDR3 length: 12 residues. This CDR3 reads CSARDEGETQYF. CDR3 bases: TGCAGTGCTAGAGATGAGGGGGAGACCCAGTACTTC.

V gene TRBV4-1 combines with J gene TRBJ1-6; D gene unclear. The CDR3 is 18 residues long. V was trimmed by 1 base and J by 0 bases, leaving 13 bases between them. Germline V gene sequence: CDR1 MGHRA, CDR2 YSYEKL. The CDR3 sequence is CASSQGTGRSSYNSPLHF. The CDR3, as DNA: TGCGCCAGCAGCCAAGGGACCGGCAGGAGCTCCTATAATTCACCCCTCCACTTT.

Concerning this clonotype itself: With a much larger clone just one base away, this may be a read error. The chain uses TRBV29-1 and TRBJ2-7; 13 nucleotides agree with TRBD2. CDR3 length: 13 amino acids. J was trimmed by 7 bases and V by 7 bases; bases with no gene match: 7. Germline values: CDR1 SQVTM, CDR2 ANQGSEA. This CDR3 reads CSAGLAGAREQYF. For the CDR3, the DNA is TGCAGCGCCGGACTAGCGGGAGCTCGGGAGCAGTACTTC.

This clonotype appeared a few times. The V call is TRBV9, the J call TRBJ2-7; D is uncertain. The CDR3 is 15 amino acids. V dropped 0 bases and J dropped 1 base, with 11 bases sitting between them. CDR1 and CDR2 from the germline V gene are SGDLS and YYNGEE. CDR3 DNA sequence: TGTGCCAGCAGCGTAGCTCAGTCCGCTTCCTACGAGCAGTACTTC. This encodes CASSVAQSASYEQYF.

This clonotype was counted only a few times. The chain is built from TRBV12-3 or TRBV12-4 and TRBJ2-1; TRBD2 matches 10 bases. J was trimmed by 8 bases and V by 7 bases; bases with no gene match: 14. CDR3 length equals 16 residues. The DNA of the CDR3 is TGTGCCAGCATAGGAGGCGCGGGACTAGCGCGACATGAGCAGTTCTTC. Its translation: CASIGGAGLARHEQFF.

This clonotype was counted a few times. The V call is TRBV5-1, the J call TRBJ2-7, with D possibly matching TRBD2 (6 bases). The CDR3 consists of 14 residues. The germline V and J ends were trimmed by 4 bases and 4 bases, with 15 bases remaining between them. Germline CDR1 and CDR2: SGHRS and YFSETQ. As DNA, the CDR3 is TGCGCCAGCAGCATTTCCGGGAGAATTTACGAGCAGTACTTC. Protein product: CASSISGRIYEQYF.

This clonotype was counted only a few times. The V call is TRBV6-2 or TRBV6-3, the J call TRBJ2-7; TRBD1 might be the D (6 bases). The germline V gene has CDR1 MNHEY and CDR2 SVGEGT. This CDR3 comprises 13 residues. Deletions cut 2 bases from V and 4 bases from J, with 9 bases between. CDR3 in amino acids: CASSYDRPYEQYF. CDR3 DNA: TGTGCCAGCAGTTACGACAGGCCGTACGAGCAGTACTTC.

As to this clonotype: One junction end does not reproduce the germline sequence, and a read error may be involved. This sequence joins TRBV20-1 and TRBJ2-7, with a weak D call TRBD2 (6 bases). This CDR3 contains 16 residues. The V gene's germline CDR1 is DFQATT and CDR2 SNEGSKA (reference sequence). The CDR3 is CSARDGVAETTYGQYF. CDR3 nucleotides: TGCAGTGCCCGGGACGGGGTAGCGGAAACCACCTACGGGCAGTACTTC.